The 21 T cell receptor beta chains below were found in one sample sequenced in a study of T cell repertoires in cytomegalovirus infection. What these receptors recognize is not known. In TCRdb, the reads were re-called with MiXCR into one record per CDR3 protein. Here the sample spans 200,000 or so distinct CDR3 sequences, 38% being singletons. Source: CD8+ T cells from cultured PBMCs, taken from culture after CMV antigen stimulation. The receptors were sampled from a human donor in good health (CMV status not recorded). Some clones in this sample may be carry-over from other donors' samples.

The chain carries TRBV20-1 and TRBJ1-2; no definite D call. This CDR3 has 14 amino acids. The germline V gene encodes CDR1 DFQATT and CDR2 SNEGSKA (reference sequence). V lost 1 base and J 7 bases, leaving 16 bases between the germline ends. The CDR3 sequence: CSARVLSEVRGYTF. In nucleotides, the CDR3 is TGCAGTGCTAGAGTGTTGAGTGAAGTGCGTGGCTACACCTTC.

The chain joins TRBV6-5 to TRBJ2-7, with D tentatively TRBD2 (6 bases). V lost 7 bases, J lost 3 bases, and 19 bases lay in between. The CDR3 is 15 amino acids. CDR1 is MNHEY and CDR2 is SVGAGI in the germline V gene. The CDR3 nucleotides read TGTGCCAGCACTTCCCCGGGACTCCCAAACTACGAGCAGTACTTC. This translates into CASTSPGLPNYEQYF.

The genes are TRBV7-6 and TRBJ2-3; D is unclear. The germline gives CDR1 SGHVS, CDR2 FNYEAQ. This CDR3 is built from 14 residues. Trimming pared 2 bases from V and 2 bases from J, leaving 8 bases between. The CDR3 is CASSLFGVTDTQYF. The CDR3 bases are TGTGCCAGCAGCTTATTCGGAGTCACAGATACGCAGTATTTT.

With respect to this clonotype: Germline is not matched at one junction end, which may reflect a read error. The rearrangement uses TRBV7-6 and TRBJ2-3; TRBD2 matches at 12 bases. CDR3 length equals 16 residues. Germline CDR1 SGHVS, CDR2 FNYEAQ. Here the CDR3 reads CANSARTSGDPDTQYF. CDR3 in DNA: TGTGCCAACAGCGCCCGGACTAGCGGGGACCCAGATACGCAGTATTTT.

The rearrangement links TRBV28 to TRBJ1-5, with a tentative D call TRBD1 (5 bases). The CDR3 is 15 residues long. Germline V gene sequence: CDR1 MDHEN, CDR2 SYDVKM. V lost 6 bases and J 2 bases, leaving 14 bases between the germline ends. The CDR3 protein is CASRLWQGGNQPQHF. DNA of the CDR3: TGTGCCAGCAGGCTTTGGCAGGGAGGCAATCAGCCCCAGCATTTT.

This clonotype was counted a few times. The rearrangement links TRBV7-9 to TRBJ2-5, with 8 positions matching TRBD2. J gave up 5 bases and V 2 bases, and 10 bases lay outside the gene matches. The CDR3 consists of 16 residues. From germline, CDR1 is SEHNR and CDR2 FQNEAQ (reference sequence). This chain's CDR3 is CASSLNEAGAGETQYF. For the CDR3, the DNA is TGTGCCAGCAGCTTAAATGAAGCGGGAGCTGGGGAGACCCAGTACTTC.

This rearrangement joins TRBV6-1 to TRBJ2-7; D uncertain. Trimming took off 2 bases at V and 5 bases at J, with 16 bases between the two ends. Germline V CDR1 and CDR2: MNHNS, SASEGT. CDR3 length: 15 amino acids. Here the CDR3 DNA reads TGTGCCAGCAGTGAAAAACCAGGCAGCGAGGACGAGCAGTACTTC. It encodes CASSEKPGSEDEQYF.

The DNA of the CDR3 is TGTGCCAGCACCTCCTCCGGGGAAGGAAACACCATATATTTT. It is translated as CASTSSGEGNTIYF. The chain employs TRBV2 and TRBJ1-3; D unclear. This CDR3 has 14 amino acids. CDR1 SNHLY and CDR2 FYNNEI come from the germline V gene. V shed 7 bases and J shed 4 bases, with 14 bases lying between them.

This chain uses TRBV27 with TRBJ2-7; no firm D call. Germline-derived CDR1 and CDR2 are MNHEY and SMNVEV (reference sequence). The V gene lost 5 bases and the J gene lost 0 bases, with 14 bases spanning the gap. The CDR3 totals 15 residues. CDR3 residues: CASSRRGSYSYEQYF. CDR3 nucleotide sequence: TGTGCCAGCAGTCGACGAGGTAGCTACTCCTACGAGCAGTACTTC.

The chain couples TRBV6-5 to TRBJ2-3, with TRBD2 identical over 8 bases. The trim removed 6 bases at V and 4 bases at J, leaving 3 bases unmatched. CDR3 size: 13 residues. The germline CDR1 and CDR2 sequences are MNHEY and SVGAGI. CDR3 DNA: TGTGCCAGCAGGGGACTAGGGGCAGATACGCAGTATTTT. Its protein is CASRGLGADTQYF.

The V gene is TRBV20-1, the J gene TRBJ2-1; TRBD1 or TRBD2 may be the D gene (5 bases each). Germline CDR1 DFQATT, CDR2 SNEGSKA (reference sequence). The CDR3 has 13 residues. Trimming took off 5 bases at V and 10 bases at J, with 18 bases between the two ends. The CDR3 protein is CSARGVDSREQFF. The CDR3 nucleotides read TGCAGTGCTCGAGGGGTCGATAGCCGCGAGCAGTTCTTC.

V is TRBV25-1 and J is TRBJ2-1, with 11 positions matching TRBD2. Unmatched junction bases numbered 12, after V lost 3 bases and J lost 5 bases. The length of the CDR3 is 18 residues. CDR1 is MGHDK and CDR2 is SYGVNS in the germline V gene. CDR3 DNA: TGTGCCAGCAGTGAGGAGATCCGACTAGCGGGGAAAGACAATGAGCAGTTCTTC. Encoded protein: CASSEEIRLAGKDNEQFF.

At least ten counts were recorded for this clonotype. This CDR3 reads CASSLSPPRGPYEQYF. CDR3 DNA: TGTGCCAGCAGTTTATCCCCCCCCAGGGGCCCCTACGAGCAGTACTTC. The V and J genes are TRBV28 and TRBJ2-7; TRBD1 is a possible D gene (6 bases). Trimming took off 1 base at V and 2 bases at J, with 15 bases between the two ends. The CDR3 extends over 16 amino acids. Germline CDR1 reads MDHEN; CDR2 reads SYDVKM.

This rearrangement joins TRBV7-6 to TRBJ1-2; D may be TRBD1 (5 bases). The V end was cut by 6 bases, the J end by 3 bases, with 17 bases between. Germline V gene lookup returns CDR1 SGHVS and CDR2 FNYEAQ. This CDR3 has 15 residues. CDR3 in DNA: TGTGCCAGCAGATCGGTTTGGGGAGGGGACTATGGCTACACCTTC. Translation: CASRSVWGGDYGYTF. The whole variable domain, filled in from reference TRBV7-6 and TRBJ1-2, reads GAGVSQSPRYKVTKRGQDVALRCDPISGHVSLYWYRQALGQGPEFLTYFNYEAQQDKSGLPNDRFSAERPEGSISTLTIQRTEQRDSAMYRCASRSVWGGDYGYTFGSGTRLTVV.

This clonotype was recorded only once. The gene calls are TRBV7-6 and TRBJ2-2; D is ambiguous. Per the germline V gene, CDR1 is SGHVS and CDR2 is FNYEAQ. This CDR3 comprises 15 residues. The germline V and J ends were trimmed by 4 bases and 4 bases, with 13 bases remaining between them. The CDR3 DNA is TGTGCCAGCAGCTCAGACCTGTGGCCCACCGGGGAGCTGTTTTTT. Amino acids: CASSSDLWPTGELFF.

This chain joins TRBV19 and TRBJ1-2, with D perhaps TRBD1 (6 bases). The CDR3 is 14 amino acids. V dropped 7 bases and J dropped 0 bases, with 12 bases sitting between them. The germline V gene encodes CDR1 LNHDA and CDR2 SQIVND (reference sequence). CDR3 loop: CASTRTASNYGYTF. CDR3 DNA sequence: TGTGCCAGTACCAGGACAGCGTCTAACTATGGCTACACCTTC.

The chain carries TRBV11-2 and TRBJ2-2; D unclear. The CDR3 has 15 amino acids. The ends were cut back, 3 bases at V and 3 bases at J, with 11 bases in the middle. CDR1 and CDR2 from the germline V gene are SGHAT and FQNNGV. DNA of the CDR3: TGTGCCAGCAGCTTCCACCCTCAGCACACCGGGGAGCTGTTTTTT. This translates into CASSFHPQHTGELFF.

The chain employs TRBV7-2 and TRBJ2-7; 12 bases are a match to TRBD1. The CDR3 has 15 residues. J lost 4 bases, V lost 6 bases, and 7 bases had no gene match. Looked up from germline, CDR1 is SGHTA and CDR2 is FQGNSA. The CDR3 here is CASRPGTGGSYEQYF. As DNA, the CDR3 is TGTGCCAGCAGACCCGGGACAGGGGGCTCTTACGAGCAGTACTTC.

This chain uses TRBV7-9 with TRBJ2-2; 12 bases map to TRBD2. This CDR3 has 16 amino acids. Germline trimming cut 5 bases from V and 2 bases from J; bases unmatched to any gene: 3. Germline values: CDR1 SEHNR, CDR2 FQNEAQ (reference sequence). For the CDR3, the DNA is TGTGCCAGCAGCCAGACTAGCGGGAGCAACACCGGGGAGCTGTTTTTT. Its translation: CASSQTSGSNTGELFF.

The chain employs TRBV7-6 and TRBJ2-1; 9 positions match TRBD1. Germline V gene data show CDR1 as SGHVS and CDR2 as FNYEAQ. The V segment lost 5 bases and the J segment 2 bases; nucleotides outside the gene matches: 7. This CDR3 spans 16 amino acids. CDR3 DNA: TGTGCCAGCAGCCCCCGGGACAGGGAAGCCTACAATGAGCAGTTCTTC. This gives the protein CASSPRDREAYNEQFF.

This clonotype has more than one count but fewer than ten. The gene calls are TRBV7-8 and TRBJ1-1, with D uncertain. CDR3 length equals 14 residues. Trimming cost V 1 base and J 3 bases, with 9 bases left between them. From germline, CDR1 is SGHVS and CDR2 FQNEAQ. The CDR3 sequence is CASSLGGFDTEAFF. CDR3 DNA sequence: TGTGCCAGCAGCTTAGGAGGGTTCGACACTGAAGCTTTCTTT.